This T cell receptor beta chain was captured by sequencing in a study of cytomegalovirus exposure and HLA in healthy donors. General study results and limits: Per a later analysis, HLA-associated TCR beta chains showed more clonal expansion than other, equally common TCR beta chains.

The V end was cut by 3 bases, the J end by 7 bases, with 19 bases between. This CDR3 is 16 amino acids long. Germline V gene data show CDR1 as MGHRA and CDR2 as YSYEKL. The study ran its PCR with 60 Vbeta and 13 Jbeta primers. Produced via immunoSEQ multiplex PCR; TCRdb's table is partial and in-frame only. The sample contains 100,000 or so clones, roughly 83% of which appear only once. The sample holds one count of this clone. The antigen is unknown. Sequencing was done on a sample of PBMCs. V is TRBV4-1 and J is TRBJ2-1, with D tentatively TRBD2 (6 bases). The receptor was derived from a female donor in good health and CMV-seropositive. The CDR3 is CASSHPAGYSGNEQFF. The CDR3 DNA sequence: TGCGCCAGCAGCCATCCGGCGGGGTATTCCGGGAATGAGCAGTTCTTC.